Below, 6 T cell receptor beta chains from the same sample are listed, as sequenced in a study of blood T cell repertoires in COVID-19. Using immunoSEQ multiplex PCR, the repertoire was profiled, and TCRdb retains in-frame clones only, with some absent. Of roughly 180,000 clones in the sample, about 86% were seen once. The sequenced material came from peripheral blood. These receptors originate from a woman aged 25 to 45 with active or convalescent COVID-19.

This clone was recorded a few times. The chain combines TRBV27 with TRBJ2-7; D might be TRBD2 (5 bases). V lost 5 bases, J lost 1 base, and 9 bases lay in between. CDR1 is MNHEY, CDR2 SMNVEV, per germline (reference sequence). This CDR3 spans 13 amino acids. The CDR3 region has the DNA TGTGCCAGCAGTCTTACTAGTTCCTACGAGCAGTACTTC. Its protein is CASSLTSSYEQYF.

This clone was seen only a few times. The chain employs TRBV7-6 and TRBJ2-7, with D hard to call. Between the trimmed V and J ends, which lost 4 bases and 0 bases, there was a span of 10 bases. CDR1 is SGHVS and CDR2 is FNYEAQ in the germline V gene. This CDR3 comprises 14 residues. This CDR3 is CASSSSLSSYEQYF. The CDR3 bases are TGTGCCAGCAGCTCCTCACTTAGCTCCTACGAGCAGTACTTC. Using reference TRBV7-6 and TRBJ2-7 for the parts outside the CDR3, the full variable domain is GAGVSQSPRYKVTKRGQDVALRCDPISGHVSLYWYRQALGQGPEFLTYFNYEAQQDKSGLPNDRFSAERPEGSISTLTIQRTEQRDSAMYRCASSSSLSSYEQYFGPGTRLTVT.

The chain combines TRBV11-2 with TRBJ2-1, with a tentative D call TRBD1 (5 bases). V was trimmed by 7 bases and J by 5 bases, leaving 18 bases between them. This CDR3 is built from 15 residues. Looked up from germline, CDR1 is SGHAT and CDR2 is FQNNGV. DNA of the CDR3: TGTGCCAGCATCCCTTTGGGCAGGGCAAACAATGAGCAGTTCTTC. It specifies CASIPLGRANNEQFF.

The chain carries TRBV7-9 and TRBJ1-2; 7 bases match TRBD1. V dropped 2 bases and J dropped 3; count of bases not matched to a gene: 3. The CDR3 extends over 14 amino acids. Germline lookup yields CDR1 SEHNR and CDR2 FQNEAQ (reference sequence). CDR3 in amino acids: CASSLQGQYYGYTF. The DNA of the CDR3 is TGTGCCAGCAGCTTACAGGGACAGTACTATGGCTACACCTTC.

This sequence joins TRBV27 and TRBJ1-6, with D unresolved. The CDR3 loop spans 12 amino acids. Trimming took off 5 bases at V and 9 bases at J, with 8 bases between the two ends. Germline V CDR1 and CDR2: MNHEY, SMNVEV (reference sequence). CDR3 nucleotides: TGTGCCAGCAGTATTAGTAGTTCACCCCTCCACTTT. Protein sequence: CASSISSSPLHF.

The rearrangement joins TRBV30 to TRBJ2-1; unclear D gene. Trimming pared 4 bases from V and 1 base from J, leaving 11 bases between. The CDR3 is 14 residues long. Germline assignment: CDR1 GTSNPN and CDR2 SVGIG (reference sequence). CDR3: CAWTLPNSYNEQFF. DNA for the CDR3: TGTGCCTGGACCCTACCGAATTCCTACAATGAGCAGTTCTTC.